A selection of T cell receptor beta chains follows, all from one sample in a study of T-cell reconstitution after alpha-beta-depleted transplantation in children. One entry per CDR3 protein results from TCRdb running MiXCR on the PCR reads. Of around 670,000 distinct CDR3 sequences listed, around 13% are singletons. The input for sequencing was PBMCs, taken before TCRalphabeta/CD19-depleted stem cell transplant. The receptors were sampled from a girl aged 2 to 10 with congenital amegakaryocytic thrombocytopenia, due to receive a stem cell transplant. The CDR3 runs from the conserved cysteine through the conserved F or W. The D gene is left open where the match is weak. Rows give clone size only sometimes, using once, few, many, or a class for an expanded clone.

clone_size: many
d_call: TRBD2
j_call: TRBJ2-2
v_call: TRBV5-1
cdr3_nt: TGCGCCAGCAGCCCTTTGGGACTAGCGGGTGTCGGAGGCGGGGAGCTGTTTTTT
cdr3_aa: CASSPLGLAGVGGGELFF

clone_size: few
d_call: NA
j_call: TRBJ2-7
v_call: TRBV6-9
cdr3_nt: TGTGCCAGCAGTTATTCCTCAGAGATGGAACTCGACGAGCAGTACTTC
cdr3_aa: CASSYSSEMELDEQYF

clone_size: few
d_call: TRBD2
j_call: TRBJ2-1
v_call: TRBV5-1
cdr3_nt: TGCGCCAGCAGCCTCCCCGTCGAAGGGCGGGAGTTATTAAATAATGAGCAGTTCTTC
cdr3_aa: CASSLPVEGRELLNNEQFF

clone_size: many
d_call: TRBD1
j_call: TRBJ1-6
v_call: TRBV20-1
cdr3_nt: TGCAGTGCTAGAGAGGGACAGGGAGGATATTCACCCCTCCACTTT
cdr3_aa: CSAREGQGGYSPLHF

clone_size: NA
d_call: NA
j_call: TRBJ2-5
v_call: TRBV7-9
cdr3_nt: TGTGCCAGCAGCTTAGGGTCTAGCCGAGAGACCCAGTACTTC
cdr3_aa: CASSLGSSRETQYF

clone_size: few
d_call: NA
j_call: TRBJ2-5
v_call: TRBV4-1
cdr3_nt: TGCGCCAGCAGCCAAGTATTCCAAGACGACCAAGAGACCCAGTACTTC
cdr3_aa: CASSQVFQDDQETQYF

clone_size: many
d_call: NA
j_call: TRBJ2-1
v_call: TRBV7-2
cdr3_nt: TGTGCCAGCAGCCCCAGCCAGAGGGGTGAGCAGTTCTTC
cdr3_aa: CASSPSQRGEQFF

clone_size: NA
d_call: TRBD2
j_call: TRBJ2-7
v_call: TRBV20-1
cdr3_nt: TGCAGTGCTAGGGAGCGGGAGATTCCATACGAGCAGTACTTC
cdr3_aa: CSAREREIPYEQYF

clone_size: few
d_call: TRBD1
j_call: TRBJ1-2
v_call: TRBV5-1
cdr3_nt: TGCGCCAGCAGCCTTGGATGGGGAGGACAGGGCAGACTAGACCCTACTAACTATGGCTACACCTTC
cdr3_aa: CASSLGWGGQGRLDPTNYGYTF

clone_size: NA
d_call: TRBD2
j_call: TRBJ2-6
v_call: TRBV27
cdr3_nt: TGTGCCAGCAGTTTGACTAGCGGGAGCTCTGGGGCCAACGTCCTGACTTTC
cdr3_aa: CASSLTSGSSGANVLTF

clone_size: many
d_call: TRBD2
j_call: TRBJ2-7
v_call: TRBV9
cdr3_nt: TGTGCCAGCAGCGTTGGCGGGAGCTCCTACGAGCAGTACTTC
cdr3_aa: CASSVGGSSYEQYF

clone_size: few
d_call: TRBD2
j_call: TRBJ2-7
v_call: TRBV19
cdr3_nt: TGTGCCAGTAGCGGATACGGACTAGGGATCTACGAGCAGTACTTC
cdr3_aa: CASSGYGLGIYEQYF

clone_size: NA
d_call: NA
j_call: TRBJ2-7
v_call: TRBV5-1
cdr3_nt: TGCGCCAGCAGCTTGGGGGGGCGGGAGTACTACGAGCAGTACTTC
cdr3_aa: CASSLGGREYYEQYF

clone_size: many
d_call: NA
j_call: TRBJ1-2
v_call: TRBV5-1
cdr3_nt: TGCGCCAGCAGCTTGGCAGGGGAGGGCTATGGCTACACCTTC
cdr3_aa: CASSLAGEGYGYTF

clone_size: many
d_call: TRBD2
j_call: TRBJ2-7
v_call: TRBV4-1
cdr3_nt: TGCGCCAGCAGCCAGCGGGAGGGGACCTACGAGCAGTACTTC
cdr3_aa: CASSQREGTYEQYF

clone_size: few
d_call: NA
j_call: TRBJ2-7
v_call: TRBV6-6
cdr3_nt: TGTGCCAGCAGTTACGGGGGGAACTACGAGCAGTACTTC
cdr3_aa: CASSYGGNYEQYF

clone_size: many
d_call: NA
j_call: TRBJ2-3
v_call: TRBV7-6
cdr3_nt: TGTGCCAGCAGTAACCCGGGCCCAGATACGCAGTATTTT
cdr3_aa: CASSNPGPDTQYF

clone_size: many
d_call: TRBD2
j_call: TRBJ2-1
v_call: TRBV12-3/TRBV12-4
cdr3_nt: TGTGCCAGCAGCTTAGGACTAGCGGAGCAGTTCTTC
cdr3_aa: CASSLGLAEQFF

clone_size: many
d_call: NA
j_call: TRBJ2-2
v_call: TRBV5-1
cdr3_nt: TGCGCCAGCAGCAGGACAGTCAGCGGGGAGCTGTTTTTT
cdr3_aa: CASSRTVSGELFF

clone_size: many
d_call: NA
j_call: TRBJ2-3
v_call: TRBV5-1
cdr3_nt: TGCGCCAGCAGCTTTATCCTCAGCACAGATACGCAGTATTTT
cdr3_aa: CASSFILSTDTQYF

clone_size: few
d_call: TRBD1
j_call: TRBJ2-5
v_call: TRBV20-1
cdr3_nt: TGCAGTGCTCAGACAGGGACAAATAACTACCAAGAGACCCAGTACTTC
cdr3_aa: CSAQTGTNNYQETQYF

clone_size: NA
d_call: NA
j_call: TRBJ2-7
v_call: TRBV12-3/TRBV12-4
cdr3_nt: TGTGCCAGCAGACTCCAAAGCTCCTACGAGCAGTACTTC
cdr3_aa: CASRLQSSYEQYF

clone_size: many
d_call: NA
j_call: TRBJ2-4
v_call: TRBV5-1
cdr3_nt: TGCGCCAGCAGCTTGGGCTCGCACAAAAACATTCAGTACTTC
cdr3_aa: CASSLGSHKNIQYF

clone_size: few
d_call: TRBD2
j_call: TRBJ2-1
v_call: TRBV4-1
cdr3_nt: TGCGCCAGCAGCCAAGAGAGCGGGAGTCGGTACAATGAGCAGTTCTTC
cdr3_aa: CASSQESGSRYNEQFF

clone_size: many
d_call: NA
j_call: TRBJ2-3
v_call: TRBV25-1
cdr3_nt: TGTGCCAGCAGCGATCCCCCCCCAACAGATACGCAGTATTTT
cdr3_aa: CASSDPPPTDTQYF

clone_size: many
d_call: TRBD2
j_call: TRBJ2-3
v_call: TRBV5-1
cdr3_nt: TGCGCCAGCAGCTCGAAGGTCCTAGCGGGAAGCACAGATACGCAGTATTTT
cdr3_aa: CASSSKVLAGSTDTQYF

clone_size: many
d_call: NA
j_call: TRBJ2-3
v_call: TRBV5-1
cdr3_nt: TGCGCCAGCAGCTTGGCTACTAGCCTAACGGATACGCAGTATTTT
cdr3_aa: CASSLATSLTDTQYF

clone_size: NA
d_call: TRBD2
j_call: TRBJ2-5
v_call: TRBV10-3
cdr3_nt: TGTGCCATCAGTCCCCTAGCGGGGTCACAAGAGACCCAGTACTTC
cdr3_aa: CAISPLAGSQETQYF

clone_size: few
d_call: TRBD2
j_call: TRBJ2-5
v_call: TRBV20-1
cdr3_nt: TGCAGTGCTCGACCATTTGCAGCGGGAGGCTGGATACAAGAGACCCAGTACTTC
cdr3_aa: CSARPFAAGGWIQETQYF

clone_size: many
d_call: NA
j_call: TRBJ2-1
v_call: TRBV5-1
cdr3_nt: TGCGCCAGCAGCAAGGACCAGATGAATGAGCAGTTCTTC
cdr3_aa: CASSKDQMNEQFF

clone_size: few
d_call: NA
j_call: TRBJ1-1
v_call: TRBV12-3/TRBV12-4
cdr3_nt: TGTGCCAGCAGTCCTGTTTCGGAGGACAGTGTCGCTTTCTTT
cdr3_aa: CASSPVSEDSVAFF

clone_size: many
d_call: NA
j_call: TRBJ2-3
v_call: TRBV28
cdr3_nt: TGTGCCAGCAGTTTAGGGGTTCCAGATACGCAGTATTTT
cdr3_aa: CASSLGVPDTQYF

clone_size: NA
d_call: TRBD2
j_call: TRBJ2-1
v_call: TRBV28
cdr3_nt: TGTGCCAGCACTCCGGGACTAGCGGGAGGCTTTAATGAGCAGTTCTTC
cdr3_aa: CASTPGLAGGFNEQFF

clone_size: NA
d_call: TRBD2
j_call: TRBJ2-2
v_call: TRBV2
cdr3_nt: TGTGCCAGCAGTGACAATCGTTCAGGGACTAAGAACACCGGGGAGCTGTTTTTT
cdr3_aa: CASSDNRSGTKNTGELFF

clone_size: many
d_call: NA
j_call: TRBJ2-1
v_call: TRBV20-1
cdr3_nt: TGCAGTGCTAGTACTGGGATTGTCTACAATGAGCAGTTCTTC
cdr3_aa: CSASTGIVYNEQFF

clone_size: NA
d_call: NA
j_call: TRBJ2-5
v_call: TRBV20-1
cdr3_nt: TGCAGTGCTAGAGATTCCCAGCGAGGAGGTCAAGAGACCCAGTACTTC
cdr3_aa: CSARDSQRGGQETQYF

clone_size: many
d_call: NA
j_call: TRBJ2-7
v_call: TRBV20-1
cdr3_nt: TGCAGTGCTAGAGGGACAGCTAGCTCCTACGAGCAGTACTTC
cdr3_aa: CSARGTASSYEQYF

clone_size: many
d_call: TRBD2
j_call: TRBJ2-1
v_call: TRBV20-1
cdr3_nt: TGCAGTGCTAGTGGCGGGGGTCGAGCCTACAATGAGCAGTTCTTC
cdr3_aa: CSASGGGRAYNEQFF

clone_size: few
d_call: NA
j_call: TRBJ2-3
v_call: TRBV20-1
cdr3_nt: TGCAGTGCTAGAGAGCTAGCGACAGGGACAGATACGCAGTATTTT
cdr3_aa: CSARELATGTDTQYF

clone_size: NA
d_call: NA
j_call: TRBJ2-1
v_call: TRBV4-2
cdr3_nt: TGTGCCAGCAGCCAAGAAGAGGACTCCAATGAGCAGTTCTTC
cdr3_aa: CASSQEEDSNEQFF